Sequencing of this T cell receptor (beta chain) was carried out in a study of blood T cells in healthy people across ages. The junction had 10 bases not matched to a gene; V was cut back by 3 bases and J by 9 bases. Germline V gene sequence: CDR1 DFQATT, CDR2 SNEGSKA (reference sequence). The CDR3 is made up of 14 amino acids. A second roughly 7 to 12 cycle PCR used barcoded and J-beta primers. TCRdb analysed the 5' RACE reads with MiXCR anew, one entry per CDR3 protein. In the table there are some 1.5 million distinct CDR3 sequences, roughly 28% of which are singletons. This clonotype was counted between two and nine times.

This TCR was recovered from a woman in her twenties or thirties in good health. This chain links TRBV20-1 with TRBJ2-1; 8 bases match TRBD2. Source material: blood. CDR3 DNA: TGCAGTGCTAGCCCGGGACTAGTAGTAGGTGAGCAGTTCTTC. This translates into CSASPGLVVGEQFF.